The clone carrying this TCR beta chain showed up many times. The antigen is not known. Researchers made TCR beta libraries by using iRepertoire HTBI primers and running Arm-PCR on CDR3 regions. A single record per CDR3 protein comes from TCRdb applying MiXCR to the multiplex PCR reads. The data contain hundreds of thousands of distinct CDR3 sequences, roughly 15% of them singletons. This record belongs to a study of regulatory T cells in long-lasting Graves disease. Whole-study findings and limits: Comparison showed that persistent patients shared more public clonotypes (about 2,800) than new patients (approximately 870).

Time point of the sample: newly diagnosed GD, antithyroid drugs for less than 3 months. PBMC-extracted RNA yielded the TCR library. The V segment lost 5 bases and the J segment 2 bases; nucleotides outside the gene matches: 7. The CDR3 spans 15 residues. In germline, CDR1 is SGHTA, CDR2 FQGNSA. A further study also used this sample, focusing on T cells in Graves' hyperthyroidism and ophthalmopathy.

This sequence originates from a woman in her twenties or thirties with Graves disease. The starting material was peripheral blood mononuclear cells (PBMCs), obtained at new diagnosis, from a patient treated with antithyroid drugs. The rearrangement joins TRBV7-2 to TRBJ2-3; TRBD2 aligns across 7 bases. CDR3 DNA sequence: TGTGCCAGCAGCAAGACTAGCCCGCCCACAGATACGCAGTATTTT. As protein: CASSKTSPPTDTQYF.